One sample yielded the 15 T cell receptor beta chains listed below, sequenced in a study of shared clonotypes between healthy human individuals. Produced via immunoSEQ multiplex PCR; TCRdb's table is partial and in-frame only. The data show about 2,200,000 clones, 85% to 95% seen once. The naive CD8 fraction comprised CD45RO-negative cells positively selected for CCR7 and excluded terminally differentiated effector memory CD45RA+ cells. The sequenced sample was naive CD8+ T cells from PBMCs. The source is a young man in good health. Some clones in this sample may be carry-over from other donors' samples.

The CDR3 DNA reads TGCGCCAGCAGCCGCTTCGGGGACAGGGGTGTAGGAAGCAATCAGCCCCAGCATTTT. Its translation: CASSRFGDRGVGSNQPQHF. The genes are TRBV4-1 and TRBJ1-5; TRBD1 matches 10 bases. Germline loops: CDR1 MGHRA, CDR2 YSYEKL. The V gene end was trimmed by 4 bases and the J gene end by 1 base; junction bases not matched to a gene: 13. CDR3 size: 19 residues.

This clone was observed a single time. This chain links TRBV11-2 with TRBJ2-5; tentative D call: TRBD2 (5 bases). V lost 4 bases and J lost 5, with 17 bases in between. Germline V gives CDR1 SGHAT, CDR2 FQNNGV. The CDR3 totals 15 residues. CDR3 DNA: TGTGCCAGCAGCTCTAGATGGGCAGGCGGGGAGACCCAGTACTTC. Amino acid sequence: CASSSRWAGGETQYF.

This CDR3 reads CASRNRDPEQYF. The DNA of the CDR3 is TGTGCCAGCAGGAACAGGGATCCCGAGCAGTACTTC. This chain connects TRBV6-6 to TRBJ2-7; weak D call: TRBD1 (6 bases). Germline CDR1 reads MNHNY; CDR2 reads SVGAGI (reference sequence). The CDR3 runs 12 residues. Trimming stripped 6 bases from V and 6 bases from J, with 12 bases between.

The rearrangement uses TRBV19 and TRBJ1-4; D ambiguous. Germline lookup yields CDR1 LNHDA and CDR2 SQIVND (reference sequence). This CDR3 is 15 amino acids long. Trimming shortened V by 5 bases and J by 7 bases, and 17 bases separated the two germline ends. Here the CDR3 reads CASSSRTEGGEKLFF. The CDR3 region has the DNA TGTGCCAGTAGTTCACGGACGGAAGGTGGTGAAAAACTGTTTTTT.

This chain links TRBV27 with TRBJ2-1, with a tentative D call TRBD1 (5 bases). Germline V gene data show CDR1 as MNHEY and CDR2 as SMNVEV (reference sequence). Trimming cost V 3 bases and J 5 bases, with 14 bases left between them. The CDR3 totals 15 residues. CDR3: CASSLGLNHNNEQFF. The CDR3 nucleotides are TGTGCCAGCAGTTTGGGGCTAAACCATAACAATGAGCAGTTCTTC.

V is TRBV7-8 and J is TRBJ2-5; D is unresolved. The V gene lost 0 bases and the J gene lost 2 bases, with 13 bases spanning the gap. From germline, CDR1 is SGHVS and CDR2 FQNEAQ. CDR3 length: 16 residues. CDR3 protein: CASSLAPLAGQETQYF. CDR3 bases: TGTGCCAGCAGCTTAGCGCCGTTAGCAGGTCAAGAGACCCAGTACTTC.

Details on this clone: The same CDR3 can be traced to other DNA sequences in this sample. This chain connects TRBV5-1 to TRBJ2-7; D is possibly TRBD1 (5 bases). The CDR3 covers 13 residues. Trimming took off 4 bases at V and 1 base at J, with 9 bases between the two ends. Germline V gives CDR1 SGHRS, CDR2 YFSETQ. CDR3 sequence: CASSDSLSYEQYF. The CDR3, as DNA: TGCGCCAGCAGCGACAGCCTATCCTACGAGCAGTACTTC.

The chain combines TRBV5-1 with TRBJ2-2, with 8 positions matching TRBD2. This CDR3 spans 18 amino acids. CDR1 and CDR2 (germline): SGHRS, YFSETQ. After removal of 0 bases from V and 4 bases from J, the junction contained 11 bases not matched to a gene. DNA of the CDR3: TGCGCCAGCAGCTTGGAGGGAAGCGGGAGATCCCCCACCGGGGAGCTGTTTTTT. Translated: CASSLEGSGRSPTGELFF.

In nucleotides, the CDR3 is TGTGCCAGCAGTGAATGGGGTGGGACCCGGGGTTACGAGCAGTACTTC. Its translation: CASSEWGGTRGYEQYF. The chain joins TRBV25-1 to TRBJ2-5; D possibly uses TRBD1 or TRBD2 (5 bases each). The J call may be in error: the DNA end matches TRBJ2-7 better. The germline V gene encodes CDR1 MGHDK and CDR2 SYGVNS. The length of the CDR3 is 16 residues.

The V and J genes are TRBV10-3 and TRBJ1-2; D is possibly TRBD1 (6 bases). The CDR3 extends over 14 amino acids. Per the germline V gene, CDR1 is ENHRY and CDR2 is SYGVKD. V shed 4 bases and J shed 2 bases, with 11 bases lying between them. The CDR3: CAISVERGNYGYTF. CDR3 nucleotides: TGTGCCATCAGTGTAGAAAGGGGGAACTATGGCTACACCTTC.

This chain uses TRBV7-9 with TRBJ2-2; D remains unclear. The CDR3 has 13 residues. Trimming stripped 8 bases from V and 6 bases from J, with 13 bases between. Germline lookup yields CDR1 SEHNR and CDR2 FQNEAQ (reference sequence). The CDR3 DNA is TGTGCCAGCCCTTCGGCAGTTGCCGGGGAGCTGTTTTTT. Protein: CASPSAVAGELFF. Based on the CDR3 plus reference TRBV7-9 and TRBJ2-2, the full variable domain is DTGVSQNPRHKITKRGQNVTFRCDPISEHNRLYWYRQTLGQGPEFLTYFQNEAQLEKSRLLSDRFSAERPKGSFSTLEIQRTEQGDSAMYLCASPSAVAGELFFGEGSRLTVL.

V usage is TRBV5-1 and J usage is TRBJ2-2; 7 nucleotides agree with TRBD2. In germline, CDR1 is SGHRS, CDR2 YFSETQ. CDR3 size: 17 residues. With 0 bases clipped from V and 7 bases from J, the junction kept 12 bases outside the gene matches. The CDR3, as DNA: TGCGCCAGCAGCTTGGCAGGCCGGGAGGAAATAGACGGGGAGCTGTTTTTT. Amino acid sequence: CASSLAGREEIDGELFF.

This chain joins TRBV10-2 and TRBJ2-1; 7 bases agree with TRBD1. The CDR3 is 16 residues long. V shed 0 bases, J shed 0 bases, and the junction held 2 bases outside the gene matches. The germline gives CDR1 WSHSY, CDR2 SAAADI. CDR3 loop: CASSESGTASYNEQFF. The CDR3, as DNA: TGCGCCAGCAGTGAGTCGGGGACAGCCTCCTACAATGAGCAGTTCTTC.

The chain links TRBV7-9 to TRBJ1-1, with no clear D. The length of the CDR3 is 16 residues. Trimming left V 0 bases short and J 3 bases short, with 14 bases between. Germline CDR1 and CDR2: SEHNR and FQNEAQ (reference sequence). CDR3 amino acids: CASSLAQNLVDTEAFF. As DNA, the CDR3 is TGTGCCAGCAGCTTAGCGCAGAACCTCGTGGACACTGAAGCTTTCTTT.

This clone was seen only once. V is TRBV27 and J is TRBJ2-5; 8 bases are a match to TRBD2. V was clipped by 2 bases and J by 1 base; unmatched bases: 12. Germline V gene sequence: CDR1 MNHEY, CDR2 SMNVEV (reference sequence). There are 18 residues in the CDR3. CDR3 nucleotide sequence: TGTGCCAGCAGTTTAGGGGTGGTAAAGCGGGAGCTCCAAGAGACCCAGTACTTC. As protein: CASSLGVVKRELQETQYF.